This T cell receptor (beta chain) was captured in a study of T cell repertoires in cytomegalovirus infection (dated by TCRdb to between 2018 and 2020). About the study as a whole: Peptide stimulations targeted recently identified HLA-C-restricted CMV epitopes, whose presentation resists viral immunomodulation, together with well-studied HLA-B-restricted epitopes. Donor HLA type was relevant to the analysis, as public TCR beta signatures indicated carriage of CMV infection together with the matching HLA type. The study at large found these results: In the ex vivo response, HLA-C-restricted CMV-specific TCR beta clonotypes were dominant, and in two of eight donors the single most frequent clonotype came from this HLA-C-restricted group. Cumulative frequency of public TCR beta family members discriminated carriers of CMV infection plus the relevant HLA type in this cohort and an independent 352-donor cohort.

With regard to this clonotype: This receptor's antigen is unknown. The sample holds no much larger clone one base away, and base qualities are not on file.

Sequencer: Illumina HiSeq 1500. TCRdb's own reprocessing of the public reads used fastp at Q25 and MiXCR and kept productive beta chains. All rows with the same CDR3 protein become a single entry with the most common DNA and genes. This sample has 450,000 to 650,000 distinct CDR3 sequences in its table, and approximately 40% of those were observed once. The ten largest make up about 46% of the sample. The CDR1 and CDR2 encoded by the germline V gene are SGHTA and FQGNSA. From cysteine to phenylalanine, the CDR3 is 15 amino acids long. Just CDR3 DNA is preserved here, 45 bases in frame from base 1. V loses 3 bases, J loses 4 bases, and the germline ends lie 13 bases apart. The sample's treatment or condition label, decoded: in vitro stimulation with specific CMV peptide epitopes to enrich CMV-specific T cells.

The clonotype comes from a human donor in good health (CMV status not recorded). Some clones in this sample may be carry-over from other donors' samples. The V gene is TRBV7-2 and the J gene is TRBJ1-3; no confident D gene assignment can be made. The sample here was cultured PBMCs, taken from culture after CMV antigen stimulation. The CDR3 amino acid sequence is: CASSLVVGRGNTIYF. DNA sequence: TGTGCCAGCAGCTTGGTCGTGGGTAGAGGAAACACCATATATTTT.